The 31 T cell receptor beta chains in this list originate from one sample, sequenced in a study of tumor-infiltrating lymphocytes in oesophageal squamous cell carcinoma. One entry per CDR3 protein results from TCRdb running MiXCR on the PCR reads. The data show 15,000 to 20,000 distinct CDR3 sequences, around half seen once. Sequencing was done on a sample of esophageal tumor tissue. Every receptor here comes from a male donor with esophageal squamous cell carcinoma.

V usage is TRBV7-2 and J usage is TRBJ2-7; D not resolved. TRBJ1-2 matches the DNA end more closely, so the J call is doubtful. This CDR3 has 14 amino acids. CDR1 and CDR2 from the germline V gene are SGHTA and FQGNSA. CDR3 nucleotide sequence: TGTGCCAGCAGCTTGACAACTTCTAACTATGGCTACACCTTC. Encoded protein: CASSLTTSNYGYTF.

This clonotype was observed a few times. The chain has TRBV9 and TRBJ2-1, with TRBD1 as a possible D gene (6 bases). CDR3 length: 15 amino acids. Germline V CDR1 and CDR2: SGDLS, YYNGEE. V was clipped by 0 bases and J by 3 bases, with 10 bases between them. CDR3 DNA sequence: TGTGCCAGCAGCGTAGTTCAGGACAGCTACAATGAGCAGTTCTTC. This translates into CASSVVQDSYNEQFF.

This clonotype was seen only a few times. The conserved phenylalanine or tryptophan normally closing the CDR3 is absent here, so this likely arose from a read error. Because the CDR3's place on the DNA is in doubt, the DNA is left out and the CDR3 is given as listed by TCRdb. The V call is TRBV10-2, the J call TRBJ2-6. CDR1 is WSHSY, CDR2 SAAADI, per germline. The CDR3 region is 8 residues in length, termini included. The CDR3 loop reads CASSESTS.

The chain uses TRBV11-2 and TRBJ2-3; no clear D. The DNA end is a closer match to TRBJ2-7, so the J assignment may be wrong. The germline V gene has CDR1 SGHAT and CDR2 FQNNGV. This CDR3 region has 11 residues. This CDR3 reads CASRIGDEQYF. The DNA of the CDR3 is TGTGCCAGCAGGATAGGAGACGAGCAGTACTTC.

This clonotype has a handful of counts. The V gene is TRBV7-3, the J gene TRBJ2-3; D tentatively reads TRBD1 or TRBD2 (5 bases each). The J call may be incorrect, as the DNA end agrees better with TRBJ2-1. Germline V gene data show CDR1 as SGHTA and CDR2 as FQGTGA. The CDR3 has 15 amino acids. Here the CDR3 DNA reads TGTGCCAGCAGCTTCGGTGGGGGAACCTACAATGAGCAGTTCTTC. As protein: CASSFGGGTYNEQFF.

In its sample, this clonotype ranks as medium-sized. The gene calls are TRBV4-2 and TRBJ2-3; D may be TRBD2 (5 bases). Germline CDR1 reads LGHNA; CDR2 reads YNFKEQ. V was pared by 1 base and J by 0 bases, with 8 bases between. The CDR3 runs 15 residues. CDR3 region: CASSQGSGSTDTQYF. CDR3 in DNA: TGTGCCAGCAGCCAAGGCAGCGGTAGCACAGATACGCAGTATTTT.

The chain employs TRBV12-3 or TRBV12-4 and TRBJ2-3, with TRBD2 matching over 7 bases. The CDR3 is 15 amino acids. V gave up 7 bases and J gave up 2 bases; unmatched junction bases: 9. The DNA of the CDR3 is TGTGCCAGCAATCTCCTAGCGGAGGCCACAGATACGCAGTATTTT. Its protein product is CASNLLAEATDTQYF.

The J gene is TRBJ2-7, the V gene TRBV7-2; 8 positions match TRBD2. J gave up 3 bases and V 4 bases, and 8 bases lay outside the gene matches. In germline, CDR1 is SGHTA, CDR2 FQGNSA. This CDR3 is built from 15 residues. The CDR3 sequence: CASSSGTRSDYEQYF. CDR3 sequence (DNA): TGTGCCAGCAGCTCAGGGACTAGGAGCGACTACGAGCAGTACTTC.

Relative to its sample, this clonotype is medium-sized. The chain couples TRBV7-9 to TRBJ1-2, with a weak D call TRBD1 (6 bases). The V end was cut by 5 bases, the J end by 1 base, with 11 bases between. The CDR3 runs to 14 residues. Germline V gene sequence: CDR1 SEHNR, CDR2 FQNEAQ (reference sequence). CDR3 loop: CASSQGHGNYGYTF. The CDR3 DNA follows: TGTGCCAGCAGCCAGGGACATGGTAACTATGGCTACACCTTC.

A few counts support this clonotype. The chain couples TRBV7-8 to TRBJ2-7; no clear D gene. The closer fit of TRBJ2-5 to the DNA end suggests the J call may be wrong. Per germline, CDR1 SGHVS and CDR2 FQNEAQ. The CDR3 loop spans 12 amino acids. CDR3 coding DNA: TGTGCCAGCAGCTTACCCAAAGAGACCCAGTACTTC. Translating it yields CASSLPKETQYF.

This clonotype came up a few times. The chain combines TRBV7-2 with TRBJ2-6, with D tentatively TRBD1 (6 bases). The ends were cut back, 4 bases at V and 0 bases at J, with 10 bases in the middle. The CDR3 is 16 residues long. Looked up from germline, CDR1 is SGHTA and CDR2 is FQGNSA. The CDR3 DNA sequence: TGTGCCAGCAGCTGGGGGCCAACCTCTGGGGCCAACGTCCTGACTTTC. It translates to CASSWGPTSGANVLTF.

The V call is TRBV6-8, the J call TRBJ1-2; 7 nucleotides match TRBD1. Trimming removed 6 bases from V and 6 bases from J; junction bases left unmatched: 13. The germline V gene encodes CDR1 MNHGY and CDR2 SAAAGT. This CDR3 has 15 residues. The CDR3 DNA reads as TGTGCCAGCAGAAACCGGGACAGCTTGGTGGATGGCTACACCTTC. Translated, it gives CASRNRDSLVDGYTF.

This clonotype was observed many times. The chain is built from TRBV7-9 and TRBJ1-5; D is perhaps TRBD1 (6 bases). Germline loops: CDR1 SEHNR, CDR2 FQNEAQ (reference sequence). Deletions cut 5 bases from V and 7 bases from J, with 15 bases between. The CDR3 length is 14 residues. The CDR3 spells CASSLGQIGQPQHF. CDR3 coding DNA: TGTGCCAGCAGCCTGGGACAAATCGGACAGCCCCAGCATTTT.

This clonotype has ten or more counts. The gene calls are TRBV6-1 and TRBJ1-1; D call uncertain. The CDR3 contains 12 residues. CDR1 and CDR2 from the germline V gene are MNHNS and SASEGT. Trimming took off 6 bases at V and 4 bases at J, with 9 bases between the two ends. CDR3 in DNA: TGTGCCAGCAGCTATGGGTTCACTGAAGCTTTCTTT. It yields the protein CASSYGFTEAFF.

This clonotype has at least ten counts. The CDR3, as DNA: TGTGCCAGCAGAGTTGGGCCAAGTAACAATGAGCAGTTCTTC. Translated: CASRVGPSNNEQFF. The rearrangement links TRBV27 to TRBJ2-1, with D unclear. The length of the CDR3 is 14 residues. Germline V gene data show CDR1 as MNHEY and CDR2 as SMNVEV (reference sequence). V lost 6 bases and J lost 5, with 14 bases in between.

The rearrangement uses TRBV7-3 and TRBJ2-1; the match to TRBD2 covers 8 bases. Per germline, CDR1 SGHTA and CDR2 FQGTGA. V lost 5 bases, J lost 0 bases, and 9 bases stayed unmatched. This CDR3 has 17 residues. Written as DNA, the CDR3 is TGTGCCAGCAGCCCCACGGGAGGGCACTCCTCCTACAATGAGCAGTTCTTC. Protein sequence: CASSPTGGHSSYNEQFF. Based on the CDR3 plus reference TRBV7-3 and TRBJ2-1, the full variable domain is GAGVSQTPSNKVTEKGKYVELRCDPISGHTALYWYRQSLGQGPEFLIYFQGTGAADDSGLPNDRFFAVRPEGSVSTLKIQRTERGDSAVYLCASSPTGGHSSYNEQFFGPGTRLTVL.

This clonotype was found many times. The V and J genes are TRBV7-6 and TRBJ2-1; D may correspond to TRBD1 or TRBD2 (6 bases each). V lost 5 bases and J lost 4, with 15 bases in between. This CDR3 is built from 15 residues. Germline V lookup: CDR1 SGHVS, CDR2 FNYEAQ. In DNA, the CDR3 is TGTGCCAGCAGCGGACGGCAGGGGAGGTACAATGAGCAGTTCTTC. Protein: CASSGRQGRYNEQFF.

This clonotype showed up just once. V is TRBV6-5 and J is TRBJ2-5; unclear D gene. The J call may be mistaken, given a closer DNA end match to TRBJ1-2. Germline CDR1 MNHEY, CDR2 SVGAGI. CDR3 length equals 16 residues. The CDR3, as DNA: TGTGCCAGCAGTTACTCTGAGCCGACTGGAGTCTATGGCTACACCTTC. Translating gives CASSYSEPTGVYGYTF.

The CDR3 loop is CASSSDHPDMIKGEQYF. The DNA of the CDR3 is TGTGCCAGCAGTTCCGACCATCCGGACATGATAAAGGGCGAGCAGTACTTC. This sequence joins TRBV6-1 and TRBJ2-5, with D possibly matching TRBD1 (5 bases). The end of the DNA aligns better with TRBJ2-7, so the J call may be wrong. The CDR3 is 17 amino acids. Germline assignment: CDR1 MNHNS and CDR2 SASEGT.

The rearrangement joins TRBV5-1 to TRBJ2-3; 7 bases match TRBD2. CDR3 length: 15 amino acids. The J segment lost 14 bases and the V segment lost 0 bases, leaving 15 bases of the junction unmatched. CDR1 SGHRS and CDR2 YFSETQ come from the germline V gene. DNA of the CDR3: TGCGCCAGCAGCTTGGCCACGAGCGGGGAGGGCTGTTGGTATTTT. This encodes CASSLATSGEGCWYF.

In its sample, this clonotype ranks as medium-sized. The chain carries TRBV12-3 or TRBV12-4 and TRBJ2-1; D remains ambiguous. V lost 0 bases to trimming and J lost 0 bases, with 15 bases between them. The CDR3 is 18 amino acids. The CDR3 here is CASSLAGPRFGSYNEQFF. CDR3 coding DNA: TGTGCCAGCAGTTTAGCGGGCCCAAGATTCGGCTCCTACAATGAGCAGTTCTTC.

In this sample, this clonotype turned up many times. This sequence joins TRBV5-4 and TRBJ1-6, with 9 bases lining up with TRBD1. The germline gives CDR1 SGHNT, CDR2 YYREEE (reference sequence). Trimming cost V 5 bases and J 8 bases; bases outside gene matches: 8. The CDR3 is 15 amino acids. As DNA, the CDR3 is TGTGCCAGCAGTATAGACGACAGGGGGGATTCACCCCTCCACTTT. Translation gives CASSIDDRGDSPLHF.

The gene calls are TRBV7-6 and TRBJ2-7; 10 nucleotides agree with TRBD2. CDR3 length equals 17 residues. The J segment lost 4 bases and the V segment lost 2 bases, leaving 11 bases of the junction unmatched. The germline V gene has CDR1 SGHVS and CDR2 FNYEAQ. In DNA, the CDR3 is TGTGCCAGCAGCTTAAGGGGAGGACTAGCGGACCTTTACGAGCAGTACTTC. This codes for CASSLRGGLADLYEQYF.

This clonotype rates as medium-sized. A clone one base away is much larger, so this may be a read error. The rearrangement joins TRBV12-3 or TRBV12-4 to TRBJ2-5; possibly TRBD1 for D (6 bases). The CDR3 sequence is 14 residues long. Trimming left V 3 bases short and J 5 bases short, with 13 bases between. CDR3 coding DNA: TGTGCCAGCAGTTTTTGGGACATCCGGGAGACCCAGTACTTC. This encodes CASSFWDIRETQYF.

This clonotype came up once. The missing conserved phenylalanine or tryptophan at the end of this CDR3 makes a read error likely. The limits of the CDR3 on the DNA are not certain, so only TCRdb's listed CDR3 is given. V is TRBV7-3 and J is TRBJ1-1; the table calls TRBD1, which could not be checked here. The CDR3 is 17 amino acids in total, end residues counted. Germline CDR1 is SGHTA and CDR2 is FQGTGA. CDR3 sequence reads: CASSSGAYNEQFFGSGQ.

J is TRBJ2-7 and V is TRBV7-9, with D possibly matching TRBD1 (5 bases). The end of the DNA is better explained by TRBJ2-5, so the J call may be wrong. The germline V gene encodes CDR1 SEHNR and CDR2 FQNEAQ (reference sequence). The CDR3 has 14 residues. The CDR3 bases are TGTGCCAGCAGCGAGGCAGGGCTCCAAGAGACCCAGTACTTC. Amino acid sequence: CASSEAGLQETQYF.

The V gene is TRBV7-2, the J gene TRBJ2-4; 12 bases align to TRBD2. CDR3 size: 19 residues. V shed 0 bases and J 13 bases; nucleotides not matched to a gene: 19. In germline, CDR1 is SGHTA, CDR2 FQGNSA. The CDR3 DNA sequence: TGTGCCAGCAGCTTAGCCGTACTAGCGGGAGGTGACGCCTACAATGAGCAGTACTTC. Translated: CASSLAVLAGGDAYNEQYF. The variable domain in full, completed from reference TRBV7-2 and TRBJ2-4, reads GAGVSQSPSNKVTEKGKDVELRCDPISGHTALYWYRQSLGQGLEFLIYFQGNSAPDKSGLPSDRFSAERTGGSVSTLTIQRTQQEDSAVYLCASSLAVLAGGDAYNEQYFGAGTRLSVL.

CDR3: CASSLARGNTFF. For the CDR3, the DNA is TGTGCCAGCAGCTTAGCCCGGGGAAACACTTTCTTT. This chain links TRBV7-2 with TRBJ1-1; D gene ambiguous. CDR3 size: 12 residues. Germline V gives CDR1 SGHTA, CDR2 FQGNSA. Trimming stripped 0 bases from V and 12 bases from J, with 11 bases between. Based on the CDR3 plus reference TRBV7-2 and TRBJ1-1, the full variable domain is GAGVSQSPSNKVTEKGKDVELRCDPISGHTALYWYRQSLGQGLEFLIYFQGNSAPDKSGLPSDRFSAERTGGSVSTLTIQRTQQEDSAVYLCASSLARGNTFFGQGTRLTVV.

V usage is TRBV7-2 and J usage is TRBJ2-4, with a possible D match to TRBD1 (6 bases). The DNA end lines up better with TRBJ2-5; the J call may be wrong. This CDR3 is built from 13 residues. Per the germline V gene, CDR1 is SGHTA and CDR2 is FQGNSA. The CDR3 loop reads CATAQGPGETQYF. The CDR3 DNA follows: TGTGCCACCGCACAGGGTCCAGGAGAGACCCAGTACTTC.

The chain links TRBV7-2 to TRBJ2-1; 8 nucleotides agree with TRBD2. TRBJ2-7 matches the DNA end more closely, so the J call is doubtful. This CDR3 region has 13 residues. CDR1 is SGHTA, CDR2 FQGNSA, per germline. Here the CDR3 DNA reads TGTGCCAGCAGACCAGCGGGAGTAGGGGAGCAGTACTTC. Translating gives CASRPAGVGEQYF.

This clonotype was recorded at least ten times. The V and J genes are TRBV11-3 and TRBJ2-7; D is possibly TRBD2 (6 bases). Germline V gene lookup returns CDR1 SGHNT and CDR2 YENEEA. Trimming removed 3 bases at V and 7 bases at J, with 10 bases between. The CDR3 length is 12 residues. The CDR3 nucleotides read TGTGCCAGCAGCTTTAGCGGAACTGAGCAGTACTTC. This codes for CASSFSGTEQYF.